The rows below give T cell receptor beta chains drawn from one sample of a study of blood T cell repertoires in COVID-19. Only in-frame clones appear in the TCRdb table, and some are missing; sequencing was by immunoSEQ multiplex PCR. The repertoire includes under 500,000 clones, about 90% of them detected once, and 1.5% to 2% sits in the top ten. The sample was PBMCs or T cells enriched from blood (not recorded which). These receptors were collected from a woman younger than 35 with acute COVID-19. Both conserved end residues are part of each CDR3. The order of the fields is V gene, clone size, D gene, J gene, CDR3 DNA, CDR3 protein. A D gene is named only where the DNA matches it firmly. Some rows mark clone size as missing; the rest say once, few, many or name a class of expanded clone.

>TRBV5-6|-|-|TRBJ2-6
TGTGCCAGCAGCTTGCGGGGAGCAGGGGCCAACGTCCTGACTTTC
CASSLRGAGANVLTF
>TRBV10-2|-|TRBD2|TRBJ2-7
TGCGCCAGCAGTGAGCCCCTAGCGGGATACTACGAGCAGTACTTC
CASSEPLAGYYEQYF
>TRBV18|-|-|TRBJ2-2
TGTGCCAGCTCCCCTGGTGAGGACACCGGGGAGCTGTTTTTT
CASSPGEDTGELFF
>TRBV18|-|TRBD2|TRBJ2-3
TGTGCCAGCTCACTCGGGACTACCACAGATACGCAGTATTTT
CASSLGTTTDTQYF
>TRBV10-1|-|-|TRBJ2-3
TGCGCCAGCAGTGTCGGGAGCGGAGCTAGCACAGATACGCAGTATTTT
CASSVGSGASTDTQYF
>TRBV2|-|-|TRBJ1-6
TGTGCCAGCCCGGAGCAGGGCAATTCACCCCTCCACTTT
CASPEQGNSPLHF
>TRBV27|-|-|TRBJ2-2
TGTGCCAGCAGTCTCACCGGGGAGCTGTTTTTT
CASSLTGELFF
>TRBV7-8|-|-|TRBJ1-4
TGTGCCAGCACCACCGGACAAGGCTTTAATGAAAAACTGTTTTTT
CASTTGQGFNEKLFF
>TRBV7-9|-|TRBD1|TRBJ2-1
TGTGCCACCTGGGACAGCCAAATCTACAATGAGCAGTTCTTC
CATWDSQIYNEQFF
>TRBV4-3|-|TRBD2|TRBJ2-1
TGCGCCAGCAGCCAATACAGTTCGGGGGGACTGATCACTGCTTACAATGAGCAGTTCTTC
CASSQYSSGGLITAYNEQFF
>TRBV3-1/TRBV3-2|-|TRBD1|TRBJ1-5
TGTGCCAGCAGCCAAGATGAAAGATACCGCTTGAGGGGACAGGTAGAGGATCAGCCCCAGCATTTT
CASSQDERYRLRGQVEDQPQHF
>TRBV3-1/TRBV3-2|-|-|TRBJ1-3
TGTGCCAGCAGCCAAGATACAGTCTCTGGAAACACCATATATTTT
CASSQDTVSGNTIYF
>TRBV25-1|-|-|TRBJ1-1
TGTGCCAGCAAAGTAGTTGATGAAGCTTTCTTT
CASKVVDEAFF
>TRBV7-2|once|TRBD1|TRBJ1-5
TGTGCCAGCAGCTTAGCGAGGACAGGGGACCAGCCCCAGCATTTT
CASSLARTGDQPQHF
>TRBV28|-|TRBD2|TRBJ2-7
TGTGCCAGCAGACCAAAATCTAGCGGGTACTACGAGCAGTACTTC
CASRPKSSGYYEQYF